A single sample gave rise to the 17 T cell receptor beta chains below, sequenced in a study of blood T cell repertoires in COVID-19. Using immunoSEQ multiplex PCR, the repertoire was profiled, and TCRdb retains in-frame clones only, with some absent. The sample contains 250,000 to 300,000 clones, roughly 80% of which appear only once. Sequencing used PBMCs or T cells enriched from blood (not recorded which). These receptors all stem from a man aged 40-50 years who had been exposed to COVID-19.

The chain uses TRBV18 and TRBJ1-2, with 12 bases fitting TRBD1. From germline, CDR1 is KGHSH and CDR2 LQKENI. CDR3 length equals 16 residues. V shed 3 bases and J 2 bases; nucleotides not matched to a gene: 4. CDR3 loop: CASSPGTGGANYGYTF. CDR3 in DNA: TGTGCCAGCTCACCTGGGACAGGGGGCGCAAACTATGGCTACACCTTC.

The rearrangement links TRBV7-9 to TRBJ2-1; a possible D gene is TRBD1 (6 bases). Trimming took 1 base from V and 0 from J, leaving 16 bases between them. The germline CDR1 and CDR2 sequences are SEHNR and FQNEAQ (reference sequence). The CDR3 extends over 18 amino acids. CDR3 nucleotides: TGTGCCAGCAGCTTAGTCCCAGGGGCCGTTAGCTCCTACAATGAGCAGTTCTTC. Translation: CASSLVPGAVSSYNEQFF.

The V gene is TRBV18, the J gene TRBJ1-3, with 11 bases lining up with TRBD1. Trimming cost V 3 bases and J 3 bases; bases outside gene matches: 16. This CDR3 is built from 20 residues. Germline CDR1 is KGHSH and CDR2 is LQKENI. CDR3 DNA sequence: TGTGCCAGCTCACCGTACTCGGGACAGGGGGGCGATGACCTTGGAAACACCATATATTTT. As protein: CASSPYSGQGGDDLGNTIYF.

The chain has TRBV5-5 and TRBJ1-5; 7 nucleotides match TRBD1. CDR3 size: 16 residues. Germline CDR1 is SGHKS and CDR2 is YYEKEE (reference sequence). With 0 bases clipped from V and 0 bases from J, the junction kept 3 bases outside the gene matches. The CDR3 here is CASSLAGTDSNQPQHF. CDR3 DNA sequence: TGTGCCAGCAGCTTGGCTGGGACAGATAGCAATCAGCCCCAGCATTTT.

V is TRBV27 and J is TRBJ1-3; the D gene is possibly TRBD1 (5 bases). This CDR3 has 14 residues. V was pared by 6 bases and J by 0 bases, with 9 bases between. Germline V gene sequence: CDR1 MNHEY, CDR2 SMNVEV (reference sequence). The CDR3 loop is CASRDRGSGNTIYF. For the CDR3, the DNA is TGTGCCAGCAGAGATAGGGGCTCTGGAAACACCATATATTTT.

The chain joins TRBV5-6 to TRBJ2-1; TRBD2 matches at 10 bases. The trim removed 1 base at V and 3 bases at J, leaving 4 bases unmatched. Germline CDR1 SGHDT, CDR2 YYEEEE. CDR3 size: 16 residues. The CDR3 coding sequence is TGTGCCAGCAGCTTGAGTCCTAGCGGGGGCTACAATGAGCAGTTCTTC. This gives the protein CASSLSPSGGYNEQFF.

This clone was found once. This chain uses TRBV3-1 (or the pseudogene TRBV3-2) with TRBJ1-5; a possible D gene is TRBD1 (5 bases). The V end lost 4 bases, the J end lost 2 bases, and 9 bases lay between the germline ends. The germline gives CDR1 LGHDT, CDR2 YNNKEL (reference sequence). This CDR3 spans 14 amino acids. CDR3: CASSPTTGNQPQHF. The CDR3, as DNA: TGTGCCAGCAGCCCTACGACAGGCAATCAGCCCCAGCATTTT.

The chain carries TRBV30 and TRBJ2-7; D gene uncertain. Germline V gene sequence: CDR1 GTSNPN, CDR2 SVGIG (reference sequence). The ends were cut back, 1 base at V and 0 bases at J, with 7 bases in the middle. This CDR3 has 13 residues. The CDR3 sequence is CAWSATDSYEQYF. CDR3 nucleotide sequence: TGTGCCTGGAGTGCCACTGACTCCTACGAGCAGTACTTC. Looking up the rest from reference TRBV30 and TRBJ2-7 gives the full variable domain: SQTIHQWPATLVQPVGSPLSLECTVEGTSNPNLYWYRQAAGRGLQLLFYSVGIGQISSEVPQNLSASRPQDRQFILSSKKLLLSDSGFYLCAWSATDSYEQYFGPGTRLTVT.

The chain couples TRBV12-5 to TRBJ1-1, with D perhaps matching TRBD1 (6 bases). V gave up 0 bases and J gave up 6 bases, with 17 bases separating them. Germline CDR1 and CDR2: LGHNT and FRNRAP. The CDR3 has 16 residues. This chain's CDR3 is CASGLVGGVAVSEAFF. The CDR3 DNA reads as TGTGCTAGTGGTTTGGTAGGGGGGGTGGCGGTTTCTGAAGCTTTCTTT. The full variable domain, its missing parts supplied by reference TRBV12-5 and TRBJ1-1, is DARVTQTPRHKVTEMGQEVTMRCQPILGHNTVFWYRQTMMQGLELLAYFRNRAPLDDSGMPKDRFSAEMPDATLATLKIQPSEPRDSAVYFCASGLVGGVAVSEAFFGQGTRLTVV.

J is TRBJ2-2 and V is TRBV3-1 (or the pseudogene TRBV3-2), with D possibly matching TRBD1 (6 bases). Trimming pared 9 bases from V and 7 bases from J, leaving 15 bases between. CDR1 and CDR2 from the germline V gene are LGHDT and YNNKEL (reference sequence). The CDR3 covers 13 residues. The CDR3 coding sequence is TGTGCCAGTGGGCCCATACAGGGCGGGGAGCTGTTTTTT. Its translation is CASGPIQGGELFF.

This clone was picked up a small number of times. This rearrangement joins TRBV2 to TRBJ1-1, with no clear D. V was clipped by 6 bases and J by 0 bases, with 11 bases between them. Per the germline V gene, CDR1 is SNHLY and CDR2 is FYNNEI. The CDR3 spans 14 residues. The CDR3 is CASSARTVNTEAFF. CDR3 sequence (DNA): TGTGCCAGCAGCGCCAGGACTGTGAACACTGAAGCTTTCTTT.

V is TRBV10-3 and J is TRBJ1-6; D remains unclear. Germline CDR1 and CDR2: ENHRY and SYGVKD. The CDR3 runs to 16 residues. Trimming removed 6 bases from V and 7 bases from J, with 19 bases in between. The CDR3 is CAISGGQNGINSPLHF. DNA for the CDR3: TGTGCCATCAGCGGCGGGCAAAACGGAATCAATTCACCCCTCCACTTT.

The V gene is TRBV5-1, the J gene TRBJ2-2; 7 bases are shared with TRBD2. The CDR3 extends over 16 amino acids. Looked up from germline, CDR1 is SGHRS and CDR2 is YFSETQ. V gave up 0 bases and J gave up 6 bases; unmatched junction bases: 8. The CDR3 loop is CASSLAAGRGAGELFF. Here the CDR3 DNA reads TGCGCCAGCAGCTTGGCGGCAGGGAGGGGCGCCGGGGAGCTGTTTTTT.

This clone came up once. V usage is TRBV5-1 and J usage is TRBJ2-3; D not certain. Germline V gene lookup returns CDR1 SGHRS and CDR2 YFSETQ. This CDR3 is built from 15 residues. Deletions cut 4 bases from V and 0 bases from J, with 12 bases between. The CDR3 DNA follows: TGCGCCAGCAGCCTCCGCGTCCTTAGCACAGATACGCAGTATTTT. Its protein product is CASSLRVLSTDTQYF.

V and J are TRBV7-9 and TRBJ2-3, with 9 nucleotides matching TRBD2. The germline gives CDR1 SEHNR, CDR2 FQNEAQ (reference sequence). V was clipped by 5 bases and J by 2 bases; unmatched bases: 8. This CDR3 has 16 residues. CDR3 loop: CASSPRGGTITDTQYF. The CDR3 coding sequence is TGTGCCAGCAGCCCGCGGGGGGGGACTATCACAGATACGCAGTATTTT.

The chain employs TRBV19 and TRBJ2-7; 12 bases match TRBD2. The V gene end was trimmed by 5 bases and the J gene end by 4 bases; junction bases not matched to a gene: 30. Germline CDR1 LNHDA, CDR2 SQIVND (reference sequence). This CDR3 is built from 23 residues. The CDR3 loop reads CASSGRRLAGDGRDGASPYEQYF. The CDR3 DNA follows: TGTGCCAGTAGTGGACGCCGACTAGCGGGAGACGGTCGGGACGGGGCCAGTCCGTACGAGCAGTACTTC.

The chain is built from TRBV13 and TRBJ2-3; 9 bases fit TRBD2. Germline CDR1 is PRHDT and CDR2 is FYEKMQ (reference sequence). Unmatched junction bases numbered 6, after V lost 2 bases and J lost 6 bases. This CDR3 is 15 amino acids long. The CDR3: CASSLLAGGWDTQYF. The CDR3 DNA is TGTGCCAGCAGCTTACTGGCGGGAGGGTGGGATACGCAGTATTTT. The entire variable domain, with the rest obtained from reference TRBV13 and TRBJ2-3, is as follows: AAGVIQSPRHLIKEKRETATLKCYPIPRHDTVYWYQQGPGQDPQFLISFYEKMQSDKGSIPDRFSAQQFSDYHSELNMSSLELGDSALYFCASSLLAGGWDTQYFGPGTRLTVL.